The rows below give T cell receptor beta chains drawn from one sample of a study of CD8+CD57+ T cells in acquired aplastic anemia. TCRdb reanalysed the reads using MiXCR and keeps one entry per CDR3 protein. Of about 250,000 distinct CDR3 sequences in the sample, roughly half are singletons; the top ten hold 7% to 9.5%. Sequences were obtained from sorted CD4+, CD8+, or CD8+CD57+ T cells (not recorded which) from PBMCs. These receptors all stem from a human donor with aplastic anemia. Both conserved end residues are part of each CDR3. The order of the fields is D gene, J gene, clone size, V gene, CDR3 protein, CDR3 DNA. A D gene is named only where the DNA matches it firmly. A row's size may be missing; if present it is once, few, many or a size class.

TRBD1 TRBJ1-5 - TRBV27 CASSLRDRDQPQHF TGTGCCAGCAGTTTACGGGACAGGGACCAGCCCCAGCATTTT
- TRBJ2-2 - TRBV15 CATTPLSGNTGELFF TGTGCCACCACACCTCTTTCAGGGAACACCGGGGAGCTGTTTTTT
- TRBJ2-7 - TRBV6-2/TRBV6-3 CASSLAGTYVQYF TGTGCCAGCAGCTTGGCAGGGACCTACGTGCAGTACTTC
- TRBJ1-2 few TRBV27 CASSPLGGYTF TGTGCCAGCAGTCCTCTGGGGGGCTACACCTTC
TRBD1 TRBJ1-1 many TRBV7-9 CASSLGTGRGSWTEAFF TGTGCCAGCAGCTTAGGGACAGGGCGAGGTTCGTGGACTGAAGCTTTCTTT
- TRBJ1-2 - TRBV7-3 CASSPGDNYGYTF TGTGCCAGCAGCCCAGGGGATAACTATGGCTACACCTTC
- TRBJ2-7 many TRBV2 CASSTVVYEQYF TGTGCCAGCAGTACAGTTGTCTACGAGCAGTACTTC
- TRBJ1-5 - TRBV20-1 CSVRTNNSNQPQHF TGCAGTGTTAGGACAAACAATAGCAATCAGCCCCAGCATTTT
- TRBJ1-5 many TRBV10-2 CASSEVSGTYQPQHF TGCGCCAGCAGTGAAGTCTCCGGGACATATCAGCCCCAGCATTTT
- TRBJ2-7 many TRBV5-8 CASSMDRTYEQYF TGTGCCAGCAGTATGGACAGAACCTACGAGCAGTACTTC
TRBD1 TRBJ2-5 few TRBV20-1 CSAGPGQRQETQYF TGCAGTGCTGGACCGGGACAGCGCCAAGAGACCCAGTACTTC
- TRBJ1-6 many TRBV4-1 CASSQWGDVLDNSPLHF TGCGCCAGCAGTCAATGGGGGGATGTTCTGGATAATTCACCCCTCCACTTT
- TRBJ1-2 few TRBV2 CASSLTGSRGYTF TGTGCCAGCAGTCTTACAGGGTCGAGAGGCTACACCTTC
- TRBJ2-2 many TRBV5-6 CASSPGVSGELFF TGTGCCAGCAGCCCTGGTGTTTCCGGGGAGCTGTTTTTT
TRBD1 TRBJ1-2 - TRBV7-9 CASSLGQGHYGYTF TGTGCCAGCAGCTTAGGACAGGGCCACTATGGCTACACCTTC
TRBD1 TRBJ2-1 few TRBV6-4 CASSSGQEHYNEQFF TGTGCCAGCAGCTCGGGACAGGAACACTACAATGAGCAGTTCTTC
- TRBJ1-6 few TRBV14 CASSQGRGVYNSPLHF TGTGCCAGCAGCCAAGGACGTGGGGTATATAATTCACCCCTCCACTTT
- TRBJ1-2 - TRBV6-5 CASSYSPPDNYGYTF TGTGCCAGCAGTTACTCCCCCCCAGATAACTATGGCTACACCTTC
- TRBJ1-2 - TRBV10-3 CAISVALNSNYGYTF TGTGCCATCAGTGTCGCGCTTAACTCTAACTATGGCTACACCTTC
- TRBJ2-1 - TRBV27 CASSFHGVYNEQFF TGTGCCAGCAGTTTTCACGGGGTCTACAATGAGCAGTTCTTC
TRBD2 TRBJ2-3 - TRBV20-1 CSARGGWSDTQYF TGCAGTGCTCGGGGGGGGTGGTCAGATACGCAGTATTTT
- TRBJ2-7 - TRBV20-1 CSARGREAGPTYEQYF TGCAGTGCTAGAGGTAGGGAGGCAGGGCCTACCTACGAGCAGTACTTC
TRBD2 TRBJ2-2 - TRBV2 CASREQRGMKGGELFF TGTGCCAGCAGAGAACAGCGGGGGATGAAGGGCGGGGAGCTGTTTTTT
TRBD2 TRBJ2-3 - TRBV15 CATSRDSGGAVNTQYF TGTGCCACCAGCAGAGATAGCGGGGGGGCCGTAAATACGCAGTATTTT
TRBD2 TRBJ2-7 - TRBV29-1 CSVLPRASGNEQYF TGCAGCGTGCTCCCGAGGGCTAGCGGCAACGAGCAGTACTTC
- TRBJ1-2 many TRBV6-5 CASSPGAYGYTF TGTGCCAGCAGTCCGGGGGCGTACGGCTACACCTTC
- TRBJ1-2 - TRBV2 CASSEAGSVYGYTF TGTGCCAGCAGTGAGGCAGGAAGCGTATATGGCTACACCTTC
TRBD1 TRBJ1-1 - TRBV2 CASTGQGADTEAFF TGTGCCAGCACCGGACAGGGGGCGGACACTGAAGCTTTCTTT
- TRBJ2-7 - TRBV24-1 CASRWYEQYF TGTGCCAGCCGGTGGTACGAGCAGTACTTC
- TRBJ2-2 - TRBV7-6 CASSLASGANTGELFF TGTGCCAGCAGCTTAGCGTCAGGGGCGAACACCGGGGAGCTGTTTTTT